One sample yielded the 24 T cell receptor beta chains listed below, sequenced in a study of blood T cells in healthy people across ages. For the second PCR, which ran for roughly 6 to 12 cycles, a sample-barcoded 5' primer and a J-beta primer mix were used. TCRdb re-called the 5' RACE reads with MiXCR, one entry per CDR3 protein. The repertoire consists of 700,000 to 1,000,000 distinct CDR3 sequences, with approximately 44% occurring once and the leading ten covering under 20%. Sequencing was done on a sample of blood. The receptors shown here come from a man aged 60 to 75 in good health.

Remarks on this clonotype: The junction shows a germline mismatch at one end, possibly a read error. The rearrangement uses TRBV6-1 and TRBJ2-7; TRBD2 matches 10 bases. The CDR3 is 19 amino acids. Per germline, CDR1 MNHNS and CDR2 SASEGT. CDR3 DNA sequence: TGTGCCAGCAGGGAAGCGCTAGCGGGGGCGGCCCCGGCCCACTACGAGCAGTACTTC. Residues: CASREALAGAAPAHYEQYF.

Details on this clonotype: With a much larger clone just one base away, this may be a read error. The rearrangement joins TRBV4-3 to TRBJ2-7; D remains ambiguous. V lost 0 bases and J lost 2, with 11 bases in between. CDR1 is LGHNA, CDR2 YSLEER, per germline. The CDR3 covers 15 residues. CDR3 sequence (DNA): TGCGCCAGCAGCCAAGACAACCAGGACCCCTACGAGCAGTACTTC. Protein sequence: CASSQDNQDPYEQYF.

The table lists this clonotype with many counts. This chain connects TRBV29-1 to TRBJ2-5, with 7 bases identical to TRBD1. CDR1 and CDR2 (germline): SQVTM, ANQGSEA. The CDR3 sequence is 13 residues long. With 6 bases clipped from V and 1 base from J, the junction kept 5 bases outside the gene matches. CDR3 sequence: CSVRGTAQETQYF. For the CDR3, the DNA is TGCAGCGTGAGGGGGACAGCCCAAGAGACCCAGTACTTC.

The sample holds one count of this clonotype. The chain's CDR3 is CASSLIPGQFNEQFF. Here the CDR3 DNA reads TGTGCCAGCAGCTTAATCCCGGGACAGTTCAATGAGCAGTTCTTC. The V call is TRBV7-9, the J call TRBJ2-1, with TRBD1 matching over 7 bases. With 2 bases clipped from V and 6 bases from J, the junction kept 7 bases outside the gene matches. Per germline, CDR1 SEHNR and CDR2 FQNEAQ (reference sequence). The CDR3 is 15 residues long.

This clonotype was detected a few times. V gene TRBV5-6 combines with J gene TRBJ2-1; 7 bases agree with TRBD2. After removal of 0 bases from V and 2 bases from J, the junction contained 11 bases not matched to a gene. Per the germline V gene, CDR1 is SGHDT and CDR2 is YYEEEE. This CDR3 region has 18 residues. The CDR3 sequence: CASSLGLGSSGAYNEQFF. CDR3 bases: TGTGCCAGCAGCTTGGGGTTGGGGTCTAGCGGCGCCTACAATGAGCAGTTCTTC.

The CDR3 sequence is CASSYIRTTSYNEQFF. CDR3 nucleotides: TGTGCCAGCAGCTACATTAGGACAACCTCCTACAATGAGCAGTTCTTC. The V call is TRBV7-3, the J call TRBJ2-1, with a possible D match to TRBD1 (5 bases). The CDR3 is 16 amino acids. The V gene lost 4 bases and the J gene lost 0 bases, with 13 bases spanning the gap. Germline assignment: CDR1 SGHTA and CDR2 FQGTGA. Full variable domain (outside the CDR3, taken from reference TRBV7-3 and TRBJ2-1): GAGVSQTPSNKVTEKGKYVELRCDPISGHTALYWYRQSLGQGPEFLIYFQGTGAADDSGLPNDRFFAVRPEGSVSTLKIQRTERGDSAVYLCASSYIRTTSYNEQFFGPGTRLTVL.

The gene calls are TRBV25-1 and TRBJ2-7; TRBD1 agrees at 9 bases. The junction had 11 bases not matched to a gene; V was cut back by 2 bases and J by 0 bases. The CDR3 is 18 amino acids. Germline CDR1 reads MGHDK; CDR2 reads SYGVNS. CDR3 sequence: CASSETGGHYPFSYEQYF. DNA for the CDR3: TGTGCCAGCAGTGAAACAGGGGGCCACTACCCTTTCTCCTACGAGCAGTACTTC.

This clonotype was seen a handful of times. The V and J genes are TRBV30 and TRBJ2-5, with D possibly being TRBD1 (5 bases). CDR1 and CDR2 (germline): GTSNPN, SVGIG (reference sequence). V dropped 1 base and J dropped 6 bases, with 6 bases sitting between them. The CDR3 is made up of 11 amino acids. The CDR3 protein is CAWSEGKTQYF. CDR3 DNA sequence: TGTGCCTGGAGTGAGGGGAAGACCCAGTACTTC. Full variable domain (outside the CDR3, taken from reference TRBV30 and TRBJ2-5): SQTIHQWPATLVQPVGSPLSLECTVEGTSNPNLYWYRQAAGRGLQLLFYSVGIGQISSEVPQNLSASRPQDRQFILSSKKLLLSDSGFYLCAWSEGKTQYFGPGTRLLVL.

The V call is TRBV29-1, the J call TRBJ1-2; possible D gene TRBD1, 5 bases. Germline lookup yields CDR1 SQVTM and CDR2 ANQGSEA. V lost 8 bases, J lost 3 bases, and 19 bases lay in between. CDR3 length: 14 amino acids. The chain's CDR3 is CSLNRDSQDYGYTF. The DNA for the CDR3 is TGCAGCTTAAACCGAGACAGCCAAGACTATGGCTACACCTTC.

Regarding this clonotype: The junction shows a germline mismatch at one end, possibly a read error. The rearrangement uses TRBV11-3 and TRBJ1-1; no firm D call. Germline V gene data show CDR1 as SGHNT and CDR2 as YENEEA. The CDR3 loop spans 14 amino acids. CDR3 amino acids: CACSQSGGTTEAFF. The CDR3 nucleotides read TGTGCCTGCAGCCAGTCGGGCGGTACCACTGAAGCTTTCTTT.

This chain links TRBV19 with TRBJ2-3; possible D gene TRBD1, 6 bases. The CDR3 consists of 15 residues. The V gene lost 6 bases and the J gene lost 2 bases, with 15 bases spanning the gap. The germline CDR1 and CDR2 sequences are LNHDA and SQIVND (reference sequence). CDR3 in amino acids: CASSPRTVTTDTQYF. For the CDR3, the DNA is TGTGCCAGTAGCCCGCGGACAGTAACCACAGATACGCAGTATTTT.

The chain is built from TRBV20-1 and TRBJ2-2; possible D gene TRBD2, 5 bases. There are 13 residues in the CDR3. Between the trimmed V and J ends, which lost 6 bases and 0 bases, there was a span of 8 bases. Germline CDR1 DFQATT, CDR2 SNEGSKA (reference sequence). CDR3 DNA: TGCAGTGCCGCCGGGACGAACACCGGGGAGCTGTTTTTT. Amino acids: CSAAGTNTGELFF.

The chain couples TRBV12-3 or TRBV12-4 to TRBJ1-1, with 8 bases that match TRBD1. CDR3 size: 17 residues. With V trimmed by 2 bases and J by 1 base, 9 bases remained unmatched. The CDR3, as DNA: TGTGCCAGCAGTTTACTGGCAGGGGGCCAGGGGAACACTGAAGCTTTCTTT. It yields the protein CASSLLAGGQGNTEAFF.

The rearrangement links TRBV20-1 to TRBJ1-2, with D possibly TRBD1 on 5 matching bases. With 2 bases removed from V and 0 bases from J, the gap between germline ends came to 25 bases. CDR3 length: 19 amino acids. The germline V gene encodes CDR1 DFQATT and CDR2 SNEGSKA (reference sequence). This CDR3 is CSARPQGRAGSLPNYGYTF. The CDR3 nucleotides read TGCAGTGCTAGACCTCAAGGGCGGGCAGGGTCGTTACCTAACTATGGCTACACCTTC.

There are a few counts of this clonotype. This chain uses TRBV7-8 with TRBJ2-6; tentatively, D is TRBD1 or TRBD2 (5 bases each). Looked up from germline, CDR1 is SGHVS and CDR2 is FQNEAQ. The CDR3 sequence is 17 residues long. Trimming removed 5 bases from V and 0 bases from J, with 14 bases in between. The chain's CDR3 is CASSHRGISSGANVLTF. Written as DNA, the CDR3 is TGTGCCAGCAGCCACCGGGGCATTTCCTCTGGGGCCAACGTCCTGACTTTC.

This clonotype was found once. The J gene is TRBJ1-1, the V gene TRBV6-2 or TRBV6-3; the D is unclear. CDR3 length: 15 residues. V lost 5 bases, J lost 1 base, and 14 bases lay in between. CDR1 and CDR2 (germline): MNHEY, SVGEGT. DNA of the CDR3: TGTGCCAGCAGTAGCGAATGGGGAAGGAACACTGAAGCTTTCTTT. It yields the protein CASSSEWGRNTEAFF.

The table lists this clonotype with a few counts. The gene calls are TRBV6-4 and TRBJ2-1; TRBD2 matches at 8 bases. The V gene's germline CDR1 is MRHNA and CDR2 SNTAGT. V was clipped by 4 bases and J by 6 bases; unmatched bases: 8. The CDR3 has 15 residues. CDR3 DNA: TGTGCCAGCAGTGCGGACGGGGGGGCCACCAATGAGCAGTTCTTC. This sequence encodes CASSADGGATNEQFF.

This clonotype was picked up a small number of times. The chain uses TRBV13 and TRBJ2-7, with D possibly being TRBD1 (6 bases). Germline loops: CDR1 PRHDT, CDR2 FYEKMQ (reference sequence). The CDR3 runs to 14 residues. V was clipped by 5 bases and J by 2 bases, with 13 bases between them. CDR3 DNA sequence: TGTGCCAGCAGCCAGACAGGTTACCCCTACGAGCAGTACTTC. It encodes CASSQTGYPYEQYF.

In regard to this clonotype: A much larger clone lies one base from this, so it may be a read error. The genes are TRBV7-3 and TRBJ2-1, with TRBD2 matching over 10 bases. This CDR3 has 15 residues. V was pared by 5 bases and J by 4 bases, with 5 bases of the junction left unmatched. Germline CDR1 reads SGHTA; CDR2 reads FQGTGA. The CDR3 DNA sequence: TGTGCCAGCAGCCAAACTAGCGGGGCATACAATGAGCAGTTCTTC. Residues: CASSQTSGAYNEQFF.

This clonotype was found a few times. DNA of the CDR3: TGTGCCAGCTCCTCGATCGTTGAGACCCAGTACTTC. Amino acid sequence: CASSSIVETQYF. The gene calls are TRBV6-1 and TRBJ2-5; D unresolved. CDR3 length: 12 residues. Trimming cost V 8 bases and J 5 bases, with 12 bases left between them. Germline assignment: CDR1 MNHNS and CDR2 SASEGT.

In the case of this clonotype: A much larger clone lies a single base off, so this may be a read error. CDR3 residues: CASSAEGGQETQYF. Written as DNA, the CDR3 is TGTGCCAGCAGCGCGGAGGGAGGGCAAGAGACCCAGTACTTC. The gene calls are TRBV9 and TRBJ2-5; the match to TRBD2 covers 7 bases. The V gene end was trimmed by 3 bases and the J gene end by 2 bases; junction bases not matched to a gene: 4. Germline V gene lookup returns CDR1 SGDLS and CDR2 YYNGEE. The CDR3 has 14 amino acids.

This chain joins TRBV3-1 and TRBJ2-7, with 7 bases identical to TRBD2. Gene TRBJ2-4 matches the end of the DNA better, so the J call may be wrong. CDR1 and CDR2 from the germline V gene are LGHDT and YNNKEL (reference sequence). The CDR3 covers 13 residues. The CDR3 loop reads CASSHGGEGIQYF. As DNA, the CDR3 is TGTGCCAGCAGCCATGGGGGGGAGGGCATTCAGTACTTC.

The CDR3 nucleotides read TGTGCCACTAGTCCCAGGGGGGATACGCAGTATTTT. The encoded protein is CATSPRGDTQYF. The V and J genes are TRBV24-1 and TRBJ2-3; TRBD1 aligns across 7 bases. The V and J ends lost 10 bases and 6 bases, in that order; junction bases with no gene match: 6. The germline CDR1 and CDR2 sequences are KGHDR and SFDVKD. The CDR3 covers 12 residues.

This clonotype occurred a few times. V and J are TRBV5-6 and TRBJ2-3, with no clear D. CDR1 and CDR2 (germline): SGHDT, YYEEEE. Trimming took off 4 bases at V and 3 bases at J, with 9 bases between the two ends. The CDR3 consists of 13 residues. The CDR3, as DNA: TGTGCCAGCAGCATGGATATTACAGATACGCAGTATTTT. Translated: CASSMDITDTQYF.